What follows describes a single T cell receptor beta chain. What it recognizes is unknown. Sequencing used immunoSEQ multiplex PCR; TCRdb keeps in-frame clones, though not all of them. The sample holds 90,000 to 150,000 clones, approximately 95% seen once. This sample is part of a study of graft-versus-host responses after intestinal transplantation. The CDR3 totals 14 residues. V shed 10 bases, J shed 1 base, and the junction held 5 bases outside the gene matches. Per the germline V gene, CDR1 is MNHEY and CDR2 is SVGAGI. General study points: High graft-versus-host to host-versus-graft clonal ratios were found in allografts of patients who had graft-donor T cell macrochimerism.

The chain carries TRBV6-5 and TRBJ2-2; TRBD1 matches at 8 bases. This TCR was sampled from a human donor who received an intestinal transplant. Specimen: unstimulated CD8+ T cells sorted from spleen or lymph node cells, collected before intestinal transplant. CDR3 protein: CATSGTGNTGELFF. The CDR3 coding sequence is TGTGCCACCTCCGGGACAGGGAACACCGGGGAGCTGTTTTTT.